This T cell receptor beta chain was captured in a study of T cell repertoires in cytomegalovirus infection. TCRdb independently ran MiXCR on the reads; one entry per CDR3 protein. Among 200,000 to 300,000 distinct CDR3 sequences listed, roughly 15% were seen once. The V gene end was trimmed by 4 bases and the J gene end by 6 bases; junction bases not matched to a gene: 7. Germline V CDR1 and CDR2: SGHVS, FQNEAQ. This CDR3 spans 15 amino acids. This clonotype was seen many times. This sequence joins TRBV7-8 and TRBJ1-5; 9 positions agree with TRBD1. This receptor was identified in a human donor in good health (CMV status not recorded). Some clones in this sample may be carry-over from other donors' samples. Sequencing input: PBMCs. The CDR3 DNA reads as TGTGCCAGCAGCTCGAGGGACAGGGCTGGTCAGCCCCAGCATTTT. This encodes CASSSRDRAGQPQHF.